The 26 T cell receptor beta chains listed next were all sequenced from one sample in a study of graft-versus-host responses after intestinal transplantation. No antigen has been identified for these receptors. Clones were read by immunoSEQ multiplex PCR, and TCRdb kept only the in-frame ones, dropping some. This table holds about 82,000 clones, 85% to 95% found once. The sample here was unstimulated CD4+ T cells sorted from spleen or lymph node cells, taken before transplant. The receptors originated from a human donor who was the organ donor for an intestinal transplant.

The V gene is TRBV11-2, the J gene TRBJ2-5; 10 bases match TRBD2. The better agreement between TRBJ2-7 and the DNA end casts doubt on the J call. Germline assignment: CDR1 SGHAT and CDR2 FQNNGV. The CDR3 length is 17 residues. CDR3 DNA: TGTGCCAGCAGCACCACCAGCCTAGCGGGGGAACCATACGAGCAGTACTTC. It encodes CASSTTSLAGEPYEQYF.

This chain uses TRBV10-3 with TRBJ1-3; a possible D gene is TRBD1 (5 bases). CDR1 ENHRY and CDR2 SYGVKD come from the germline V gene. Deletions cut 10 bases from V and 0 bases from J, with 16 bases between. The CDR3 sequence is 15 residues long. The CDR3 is CATTFGGGSGNTIYF. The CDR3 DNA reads TGTGCCACAACGTTTGGGGGAGGCTCTGGAAACACCATATATTTT.

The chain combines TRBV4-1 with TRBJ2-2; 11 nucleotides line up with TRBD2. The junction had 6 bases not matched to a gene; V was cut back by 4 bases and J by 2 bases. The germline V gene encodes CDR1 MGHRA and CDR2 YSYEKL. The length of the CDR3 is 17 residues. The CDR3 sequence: CASSRGGLADNTGELFF. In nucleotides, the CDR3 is TGCGCCAGCAGCCGGGGGGGACTAGCGGATAACACCGGGGAGCTGTTTTTT.

The CDR3 is CASSELAGVDTQYF. CDR3 sequence (DNA): TGTGCCAGCAGTGAGCTAGCGGGAGTAGATACGCAGTATTTT. The chain is built from TRBV6-4 and TRBJ2-3; 10 nucleotides line up with TRBD2. The junction had 2 bases not matched to a gene; V was cut back by 3 bases and J by 5 bases. This CDR3 comprises 14 residues. Germline CDR1 is MRHNA and CDR2 is SNTAGT.

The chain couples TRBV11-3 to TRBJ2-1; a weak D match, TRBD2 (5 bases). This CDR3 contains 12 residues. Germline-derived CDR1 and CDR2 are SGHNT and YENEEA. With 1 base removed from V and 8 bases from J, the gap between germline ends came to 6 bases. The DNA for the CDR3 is TGTGCCAGCAGCTTAGTAGCGCATGAGCAGTTCTTC. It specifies CASSLVAHEQFF.

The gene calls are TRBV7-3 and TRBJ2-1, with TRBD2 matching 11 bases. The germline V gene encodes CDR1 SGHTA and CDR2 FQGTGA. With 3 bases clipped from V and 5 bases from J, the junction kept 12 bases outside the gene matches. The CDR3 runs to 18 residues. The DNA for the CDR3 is TGTGCCAGCAGCTTCGTTCCGGGACTAGCGGCTGTCGACAATGAGCAGTTCTTC. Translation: CASSFVPGLAAVDNEQFF. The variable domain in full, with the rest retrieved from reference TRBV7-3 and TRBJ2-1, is GAGVSQTPSNKVTEKGKYVELRCDPISGHTALYWYRQSLGQGPEFLIYFQGTGAADDSGLPNDRFFAVRPEGSVSTLKIQRTERGDSAVYLCASSFVPGLAAVDNEQFFGPGTRLTVL.

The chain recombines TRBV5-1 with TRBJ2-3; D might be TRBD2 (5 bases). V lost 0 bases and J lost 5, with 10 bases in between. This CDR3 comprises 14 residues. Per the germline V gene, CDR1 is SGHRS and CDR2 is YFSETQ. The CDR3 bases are TGCGCCAGCAGCTTGGTAGCGACCAGAGATACGCAGTATTTT. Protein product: CASSLVATRDTQYF.

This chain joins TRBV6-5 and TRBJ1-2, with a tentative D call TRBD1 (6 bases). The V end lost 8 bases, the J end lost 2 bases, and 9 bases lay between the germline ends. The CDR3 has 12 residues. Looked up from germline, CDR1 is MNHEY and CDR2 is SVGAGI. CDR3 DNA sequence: TGTGCCAGCCACAGGGCCAACTATGGCTACACCTTC. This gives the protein CASHRANYGYTF.

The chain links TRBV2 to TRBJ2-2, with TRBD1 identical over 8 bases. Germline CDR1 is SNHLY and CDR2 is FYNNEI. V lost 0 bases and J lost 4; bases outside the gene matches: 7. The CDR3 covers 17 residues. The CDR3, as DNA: TGTGCCAGCAGTGAAGCCGGGGTTACAGGGGGCACCGGGGAGCTGTTTTTT. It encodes CASSEAGVTGGTGELFF.

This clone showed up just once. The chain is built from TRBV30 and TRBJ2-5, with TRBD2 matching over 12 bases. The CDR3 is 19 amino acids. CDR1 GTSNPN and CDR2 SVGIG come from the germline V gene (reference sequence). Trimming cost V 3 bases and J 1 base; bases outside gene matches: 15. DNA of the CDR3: TGTGCCTGGAGGCAGGGGCTAGCGGGGGGGCCTTGGCCCCAAGAGACCCAGTACTTC. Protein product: CAWRQGLAGGPWPQETQYF.

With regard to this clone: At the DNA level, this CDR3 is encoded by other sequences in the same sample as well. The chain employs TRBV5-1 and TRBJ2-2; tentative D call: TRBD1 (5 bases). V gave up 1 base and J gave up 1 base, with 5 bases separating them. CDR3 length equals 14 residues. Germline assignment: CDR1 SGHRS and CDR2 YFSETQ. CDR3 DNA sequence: TGCGCCAGCAGCTTGACAGGGAACACCGGGGAGCTGTTTTTT. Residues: CASSLTGNTGELFF.

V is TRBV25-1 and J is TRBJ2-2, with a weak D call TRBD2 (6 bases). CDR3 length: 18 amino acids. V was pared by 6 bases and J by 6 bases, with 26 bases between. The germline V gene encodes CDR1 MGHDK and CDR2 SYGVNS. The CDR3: CASRYRIRDSTLSGELFF. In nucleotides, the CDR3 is TGTGCCAGCAGGTACCGAATCCGGGACTCTACATTATCCGGGGAGCTGTTTTTT.

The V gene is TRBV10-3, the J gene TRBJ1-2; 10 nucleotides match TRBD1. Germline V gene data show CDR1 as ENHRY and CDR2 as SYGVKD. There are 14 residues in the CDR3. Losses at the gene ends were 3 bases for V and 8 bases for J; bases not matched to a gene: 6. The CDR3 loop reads CAISDDGQGEGYTF. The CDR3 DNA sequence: TGTGCCATCAGTGATGACGGACAGGGGGAAGGCTACACCTTC.

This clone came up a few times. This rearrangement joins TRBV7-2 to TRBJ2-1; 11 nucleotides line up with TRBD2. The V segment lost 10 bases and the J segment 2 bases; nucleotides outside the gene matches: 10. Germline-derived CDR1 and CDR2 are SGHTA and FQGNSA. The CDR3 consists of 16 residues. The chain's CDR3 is CATTSRGLAAYNEQFF. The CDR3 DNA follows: TGTGCCACAACATCGCGGGGACTAGCGGCCTACAATGAGCAGTTCTTC.

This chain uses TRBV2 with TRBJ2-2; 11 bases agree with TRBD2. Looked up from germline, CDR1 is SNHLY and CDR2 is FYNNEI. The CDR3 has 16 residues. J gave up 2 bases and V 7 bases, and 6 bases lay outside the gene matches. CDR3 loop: CASKGSGGVNTGELFF. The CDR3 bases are TGTGCCAGCAAGGGTAGCGGGGGGGTTAACACCGGGGAGCTGTTTTTT.

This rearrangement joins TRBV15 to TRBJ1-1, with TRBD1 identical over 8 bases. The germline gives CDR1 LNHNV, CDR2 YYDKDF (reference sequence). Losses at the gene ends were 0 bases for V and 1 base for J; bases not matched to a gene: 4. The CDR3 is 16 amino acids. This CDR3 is CATSRDRGQGNTEAFF. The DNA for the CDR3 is TGTGCCACCAGCAGAGATCGAGGACAGGGGAACACTGAAGCTTTCTTT. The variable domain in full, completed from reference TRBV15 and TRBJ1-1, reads DAMVIQNPRYQVTQFGKPVTLSCSQTLNHNVMYWYQQKSSQAPKLLFHYYDKDFNNEADTPDNFQSRRPNTSFCFLDIRSPGLGDTAMYLCATSRDRGQGNTEAFFGQGTRLTVV.

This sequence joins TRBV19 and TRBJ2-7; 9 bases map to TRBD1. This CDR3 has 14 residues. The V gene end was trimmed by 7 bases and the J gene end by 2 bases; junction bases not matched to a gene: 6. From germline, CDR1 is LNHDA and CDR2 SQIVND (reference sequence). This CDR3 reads CASTPGTGTYEQYF. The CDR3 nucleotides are TGTGCCAGTACACCCGGGACAGGGACCTACGAGCAGTACTTC.

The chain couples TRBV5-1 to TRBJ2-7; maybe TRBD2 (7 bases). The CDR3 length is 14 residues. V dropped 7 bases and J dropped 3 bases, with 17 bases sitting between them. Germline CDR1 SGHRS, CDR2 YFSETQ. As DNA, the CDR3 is TGCGCCAGCGGTAATGGGGGGGGCCTCTACGAGCAGTACTTC. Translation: CASGNGGGLYEQYF.

Here the CDR3 DNA reads TGTGCCTGGAGGGTACAGGGTTTCGATACGCAGTATTTT. Translated, it gives CAWRVQGFDTQYF. J is TRBJ2-3 and V is TRBV30; perhaps TRBD1 as D (6 bases). Looked up from germline, CDR1 is GTSNPN and CDR2 is SVGIG (reference sequence). Between the trimmed V and J ends, which lost 3 bases and 6 bases, there was a span of 13 bases. The CDR3 totals 13 residues.

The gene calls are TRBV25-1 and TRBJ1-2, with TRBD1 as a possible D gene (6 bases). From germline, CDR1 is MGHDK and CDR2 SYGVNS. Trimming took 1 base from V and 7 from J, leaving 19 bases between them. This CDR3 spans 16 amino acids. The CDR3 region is CASSELGTGSVGGYTF. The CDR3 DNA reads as TGTGCCAGCAGTGAATTAGGTACAGGGTCGGTAGGTGGCTACACCTTC.

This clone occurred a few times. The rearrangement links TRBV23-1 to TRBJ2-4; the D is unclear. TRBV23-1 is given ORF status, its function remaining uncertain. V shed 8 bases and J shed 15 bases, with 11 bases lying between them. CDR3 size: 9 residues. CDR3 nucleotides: TGCGCCAGCTTCCAGGTGAGGTACTTC. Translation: CASFQVRYF.

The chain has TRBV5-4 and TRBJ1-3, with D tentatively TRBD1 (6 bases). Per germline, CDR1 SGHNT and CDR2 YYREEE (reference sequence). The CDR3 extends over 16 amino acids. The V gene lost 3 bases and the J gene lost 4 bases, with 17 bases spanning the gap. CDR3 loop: CASSSQIQGAGNTIYF. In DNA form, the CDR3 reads TGTGCCAGCAGCTCGCAAATACAGGGTGCGGGAAACACCATATATTTT.

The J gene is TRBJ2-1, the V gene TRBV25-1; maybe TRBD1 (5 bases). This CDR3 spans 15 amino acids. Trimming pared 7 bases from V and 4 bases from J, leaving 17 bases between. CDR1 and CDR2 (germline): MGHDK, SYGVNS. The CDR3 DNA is TGTGCCAGCACAGGACAAGTGGGCACATACAATGAGCAGTTCTTC. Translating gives CASTGQVGTYNEQFF.

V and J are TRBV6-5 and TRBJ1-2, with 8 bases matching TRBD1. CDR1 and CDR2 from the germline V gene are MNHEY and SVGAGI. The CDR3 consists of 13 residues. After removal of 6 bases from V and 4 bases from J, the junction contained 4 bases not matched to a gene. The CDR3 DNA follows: TGTGCCAGCAGCCTACAGGGGGTCTATGGCTACACCTTC. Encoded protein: CASSLQGVYGYTF.

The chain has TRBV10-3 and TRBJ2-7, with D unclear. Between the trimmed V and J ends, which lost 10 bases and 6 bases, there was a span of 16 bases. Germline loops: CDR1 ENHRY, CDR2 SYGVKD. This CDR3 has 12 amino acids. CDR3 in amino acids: CATSPGPSEQYF. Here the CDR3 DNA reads TGTGCCACCAGCCCAGGCCCCTCCGAGCAGTACTTC.

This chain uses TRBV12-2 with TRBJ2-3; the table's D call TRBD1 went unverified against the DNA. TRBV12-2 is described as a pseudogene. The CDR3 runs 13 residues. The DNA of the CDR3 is TGTGCAAGTCGCTTACAGGGCACAGATACGCAGTATTTT. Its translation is CASRLQGTDTQYF.